The 20 T cell receptor beta chains listed next were all sequenced from one sample in a study of radiotherapy plus CTLA-4 blockade in lung cancer. Generated by immunoSEQ multiplex PCR, the TCRdb table keeps only in-frame clones and is missing some. Of 47,000 or so clones listed, 80% to 90% are singletons. The sample was peripheral blood, taken from a patient treated with radiotherapy plus ipilimumab. These receptor sequences come from a human donor with non-small cell lung cancer whose response to radiotherapy plus ipilimumab could not be evaluated.

The CDR3 region is CASSILYGQNTEAFF. For the CDR3, the DNA is TGTGCCAGTAGTATCCTGTATGGGCAGAACACTGAAGCTTTCTTT. This chain links TRBV19 with TRBJ1-1, with D uncertain. V was cut by 3 bases and J by 1 base, with 12 bases left in between. The CDR3 sequence is 15 residues long. CDR1 is LNHDA, CDR2 SQIVND, per germline (reference sequence). Full variable domain (outside the CDR3, taken from reference TRBV19 and TRBJ1-1): DGGITQSPKYLFRKEGQNVTLSCEQNLNHDAMYWYRQDPGQGLRLIYYSQIVNDFQKGDIAEGYSVSREKKESFPLTVTSAQKNPTAFYLCASSILYGQNTEAFFGQGTRLTVV.

The chain employs TRBV7-4 and TRBJ2-7, with 7 bases fitting TRBD2. V lost 5 bases and J lost 5; bases outside the gene matches: 6. The CDR3 runs 13 residues. Per the germline V gene, CDR1 is SGHVT and CDR2 is SQSDAQ. This CDR3 reads CASSVVGGDEQYF. In DNA form, the CDR3 reads TGTGCCAGCAGCGTAGTGGGGGGGGACGAGCAGTACTTC.

This clone occurred once. The chain combines TRBV11-3 with TRBJ2-7; the match to TRBD2 covers 10 bases. Germline CDR1 and CDR2: SGHNT and YENEEA. The CDR3 contains 14 residues. With V trimmed by 6 bases and J by 5 bases, 7 bases remained unmatched. For the CDR3, the DNA is TGTGCCAGCAGTACCGGGACTAGCGTGGACGAGCAGTACTTC. Residues: CASSTGTSVDEQYF.

This rearrangement joins TRBV7-9 to TRBJ2-3; 10 bases line up with TRBD2. CDR1 is SEHNR, CDR2 FQNEAQ, per germline (reference sequence). The CDR3 contains 17 residues. J was trimmed by 3 bases and V by 0 bases; bases with no gene match: 6. CDR3 protein: CASSLAALAGVTDTQYF. CDR3 bases: TGTGCCAGCAGCTTAGCAGCCCTAGCGGGAGTAACAGATACGCAGTATTTT.

The V and J genes are TRBV11-2 and TRBJ2-4, with 7 bases aligning to TRBD2. Trimming took 5 bases from V and 7 from J; bases not matched to a gene: 14. CDR1 SGHAT and CDR2 FQNNGV come from the germline V gene. CDR3 length: 16 residues. CDR3 coding DNA: TGTGCCAGCAGCCGCGGGCGGGAGACTCTCCATAACATTCAGTACTTC. This codes for CASSRGRETLHNIQYF.

V is TRBV28 and J is TRBJ1-5; maybe TRBD1 (5 bases). Per germline, CDR1 MDHEN and CDR2 SYDVKM. The CDR3 length is 15 residues. Trimming took off 5 bases at V and 1 base at J, with 12 bases between the two ends. Here the CDR3 DNA reads TGTGCCAGCAGTCGTTGGGGGGAGAGCAATCAGCCCCAGCATTTT. It codes for CASSRWGESNQPQHF.

The rearrangement joins TRBV28 to TRBJ2-1; 9 bases align to TRBD2. This CDR3 is 17 amino acids long. Trimming at V came to 5 bases and at J to 8 bases, leaving 16 bases not matched to a gene. CDR1 is MDHEN and CDR2 is SYDVKM in the germline V gene. The CDR3 loop reads CASSGGPWASGTDEQFF. For the CDR3, the DNA is TGTGCCAGCAGTGGGGGGCCGTGGGCTAGCGGGACCGATGAGCAGTTCTTC.

This sequence joins TRBV4-3 and TRBJ2-2, with 12 bases matching TRBD1. The CDR3 consists of 20 residues. Per germline, CDR1 LGHNA and CDR2 YSLEER. The V and J ends lost 0 bases and 4 bases, in that order; junction bases with no gene match: 12. The CDR3 nucleotides read TGCGCCAGCAGCCAAGATCTTGTAGGAAGGGACAGGGGGCCCACCGGGGAGCTGTTTTTT. It codes for CASSQDLVGRDRGPTGELFF.

The chain couples TRBV7-2 to TRBJ1-1; D remains unclear. The V gene lost 5 bases and the J gene lost 7 bases, with 11 bases spanning the gap. CDR1 is SGHTA and CDR2 is FQGNSA in the germline V gene. CDR3 size: 12 residues. The CDR3 loop is CASSLTEIEAFF. The CDR3 DNA reads as TGTGCCAGCAGCCTAACAGAAATTGAAGCTTTCTTT.

The rearrangement joins TRBV6-5 to TRBJ2-7; 10 bases line up with TRBD2. The CDR3 totals 16 residues. Germline CDR1 and CDR2: MNHEY and SVGAGI. Losses at the gene ends were 0 bases for V and 4 bases for J; bases not matched to a gene: 6. This CDR3 is CASSYSQTSGFYEQYF. CDR3 DNA sequence: TGTGCCAGCAGTTACTCTCAGACTAGCGGGTTTTACGAGCAGTACTTC.

The chain couples TRBV5-4 to TRBJ1-1; 8 bases are shared with TRBD1. The germline V gene has CDR1 SGHNT and CDR2 YYREEE (reference sequence). The CDR3 runs 15 residues. V dropped 2 bases and J dropped 0; count of bases not matched to a gene: 3. DNA for the CDR3: TGTGCCAGCAGCTTTACAGGGGGGATGAACACTGAAGCTTTCTTT. Residues: CASSFTGGMNTEAFF.

This clone was seen just once. V and J are TRBV11-2 and TRBJ1-4, with TRBD1 as a possible D gene (5 bases). V was trimmed by 0 bases and J by 7 bases, leaving 18 bases between them. CDR3 length: 17 residues. Germline V gives CDR1 SGHAT, CDR2 FQNNGV. CDR3 residues: CASSLDGEVVGGEKLFF. The CDR3 region has the DNA TGTGCCAGCAGCTTAGACGGAGAAGTGGTGGGGGGTGAAAAACTGTTTTTT.

The chain is built from TRBV14 and TRBJ2-5; TRBD1 aligns across 9 bases. CDR1 is SGHDN and CDR2 is FVKESK in the germline V gene. This CDR3 comprises 14 residues. V trimming: 3 bases; J trimming: 4 bases; junction bases outside the gene matches: 3. The CDR3 DNA reads TGTGCCAGCAGCCAGGGGACAGGGAGAGAGACCCAGTACTTC. Amino acids: CASSQGTGRETQYF. Supplemented by reference TRBV14 and TRBJ2-5, the full variable domain reads EAGVTQFPSHSVIEKGQTVTLRCDPISGHDNLYWYRRVMGKEIKFLLHFVKESKQDESGMPNNRFLAERTGGTYSTLKVQPAELEDSGVYFCASSQGTGRETQYFGPGTRLLVL.

The rearrangement links TRBV6-5 to TRBJ2-7; TRBD2 agrees at 12 bases. Unmatched junction bases numbered 5, after V lost 5 bases and J lost 3 bases. The germline gives CDR1 MNHEY, CDR2 SVGAGI. The CDR3 length is 15 residues. The CDR3 region is CASSPSGRGVYEQYF. DNA of the CDR3: TGTGCCAGCAGTCCTAGCGGGAGGGGCGTCTACGAGCAGTACTTC.

The rearrangement uses TRBV7-9 and TRBJ2-1; D might be TRBD2 (6 bases). CDR1 and CDR2 from the germline V gene are SEHNR and FQNEAQ (reference sequence). The CDR3 loop spans 16 amino acids. The germline V and J ends were trimmed by 3 bases and 4 bases, with 16 bases remaining between them. In DNA form, the CDR3 reads TGTGCCAGCAGCTTCGGGGGTCCACCCGGTTACAATGAGCAGTTCTTC. As protein: CASSFGGPPGYNEQFF.

The chain uses TRBV4-2 and TRBJ1-6; 10 bases match TRBD1. CDR3 length: 16 residues. V lost 2 bases and J lost 9; bases outside the gene matches: 7. Germline V lookup: CDR1 LGHNA, CDR2 YNFKEQ. The CDR3 bases are TGTGCCAGCAGCCAATCAGGTCGGACAGGGGGTTCACCCCTCCACTTT. Its translation: CASSQSGRTGGSPLHF.

This sequence joins TRBV19 and TRBJ2-7; 9 nucleotides agree with TRBD2. The CDR3 totals 15 residues. V was pared by 0 bases and J by 4 bases, with 4 bases of the junction left unmatched. Germline assignment: CDR1 LNHDA and CDR2 SQIVND (reference sequence). CDR3 bases: TGTGCCAGTAGTATAGAGGGTAGCGGGAGATACGAGCAGTACTTC. This translates into CASSIEGSGRYEQYF.

The CDR3 sequence: CASSAAREQYF. As DNA, the CDR3 is TGTGCCAGCAGTGCCGCTCGGGAGCAGTACTTC. The genes are TRBV6-1 and TRBJ2-7, with unresolved D. This CDR3 is built from 11 residues. Between the trimmed V and J ends, which lost 4 bases and 7 bases, there was a span of 8 bases. Per the germline V gene, CDR1 is MNHNS and CDR2 is SASEGT.

This chain joins TRBV10-3 and TRBJ2-3; perhaps TRBD2 as D (5 bases). Germline V gene data show CDR1 as ENHRY and CDR2 as SYGVKD. V gave up 4 bases and J gave up 3 bases, with 8 bases separating them. CDR3 size: 13 residues. CDR3 protein: CAISVTSTDTQYF. CDR3 nucleotides: TGTGCCATCAGTGTAACTAGTACAGATACGCAGTATTTT.

V is TRBV30 and J is TRBJ2-2, with D possibly TRBD2 on 5 matching bases. The CDR3 runs 13 residues. V shed 5 bases and J shed 4 bases, with 11 bases lying between them. From germline, CDR1 is GTSNPN and CDR2 SVGIG (reference sequence). In DNA form, the CDR3 reads TGTGCCTGGGGTAGCGAACCCACCGGGGAGCTGTTTTTT. Its translation: CAWGSEPTGELFF.